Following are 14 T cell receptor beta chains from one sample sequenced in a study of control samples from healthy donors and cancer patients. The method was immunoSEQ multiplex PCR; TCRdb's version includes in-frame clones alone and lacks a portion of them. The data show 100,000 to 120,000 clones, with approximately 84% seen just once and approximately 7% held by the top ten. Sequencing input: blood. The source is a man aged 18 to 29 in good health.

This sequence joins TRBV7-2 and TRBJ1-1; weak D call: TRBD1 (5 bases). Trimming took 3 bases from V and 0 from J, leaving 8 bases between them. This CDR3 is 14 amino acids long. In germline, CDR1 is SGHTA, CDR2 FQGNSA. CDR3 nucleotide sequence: TGTGCCAGCAGCTTGGGACTTTTGAACACTGAAGCTTTCTTT. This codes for CASSLGLLNTEAFF.

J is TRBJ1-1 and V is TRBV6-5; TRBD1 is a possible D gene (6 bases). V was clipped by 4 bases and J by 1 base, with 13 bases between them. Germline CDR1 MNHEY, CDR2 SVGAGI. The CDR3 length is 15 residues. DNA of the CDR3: TGTGCCAGCAGTTGGGAAGGGGGACCGAACACTGAAGCTTTCTTT. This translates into CASSWEGGPNTEAFF.

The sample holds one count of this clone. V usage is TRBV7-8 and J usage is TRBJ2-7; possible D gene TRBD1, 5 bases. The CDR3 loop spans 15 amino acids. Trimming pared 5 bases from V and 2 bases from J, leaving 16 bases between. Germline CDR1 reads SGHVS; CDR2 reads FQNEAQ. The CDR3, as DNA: TGTGCCAGCAGCCAAGACAGTCCAAGAACCTACGAGCAGTACGTC. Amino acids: CASSQDSPRTYEQYV.

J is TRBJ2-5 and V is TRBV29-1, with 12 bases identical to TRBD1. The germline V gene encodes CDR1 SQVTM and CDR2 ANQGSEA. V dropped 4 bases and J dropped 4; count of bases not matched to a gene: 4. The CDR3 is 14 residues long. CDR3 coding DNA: TGCAGCGTTGCGGGACAGGGGGCGTCAGAGACCCAGTACTTC. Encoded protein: CSVAGQGASETQYF. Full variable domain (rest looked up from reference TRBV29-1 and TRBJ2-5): SAVISQKPSRDICQRGTSLTIQCQVDSQVTMMFWYRQQPGQSLTLIATANQGSEATYESGFVIDKFPISRPNLTFSTLTVSNMSPEDSSIYLCSVAGQGASETQYFGPGTRLLVL.

DNA of the CDR3: TGTGCCAGCAGCTTGGTTGGGACAGGGTACACAGATACGCAGTATTTT. The encoded protein is CASSLVGTGYTDTQYF. V is TRBV5-4 and J is TRBJ2-3; 9 nucleotides agree with TRBD1. The CDR3 contains 16 residues. CDR1 SGHNT and CDR2 YYREEE come from the germline V gene (reference sequence). V was pared by 0 bases and J by 2 bases, with 4 bases of the junction left unmatched. Filled out from reference TRBV5-4 and TRBJ2-3, the complete variable domain reads ETGVTQSPTHLIKTRGQQVTLRCSSQSGHNTVSWYQQALGQGPQFIFQYYREEENGRGNFPPRFSGLQFPNYSSELNVNALELDDSALYLCASSLVGTGYTDTQYFGPGTRLTVL.

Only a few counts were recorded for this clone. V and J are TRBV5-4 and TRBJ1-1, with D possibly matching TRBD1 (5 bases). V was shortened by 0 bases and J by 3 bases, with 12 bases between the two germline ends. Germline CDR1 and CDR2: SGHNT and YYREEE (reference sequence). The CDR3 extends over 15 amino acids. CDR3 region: CASSLDPGTHTEAFF. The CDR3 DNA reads TGTGCCAGCAGCTTGGATCCAGGGACGCACACTGAAGCTTTCTTT.

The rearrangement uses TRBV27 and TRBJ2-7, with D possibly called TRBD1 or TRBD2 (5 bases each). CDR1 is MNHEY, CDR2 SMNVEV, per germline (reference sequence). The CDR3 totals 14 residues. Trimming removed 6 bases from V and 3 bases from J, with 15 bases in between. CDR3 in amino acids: CASSPGPIYYEQYF. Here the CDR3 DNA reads TGTGCCAGCAGCCCGGGGCCTATCTACTACGAGCAGTACTTC.

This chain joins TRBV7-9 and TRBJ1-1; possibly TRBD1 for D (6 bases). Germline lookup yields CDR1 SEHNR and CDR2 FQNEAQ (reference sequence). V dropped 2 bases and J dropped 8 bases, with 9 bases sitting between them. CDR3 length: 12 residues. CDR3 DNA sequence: TGTGCCAGCAGCTTAACAGGGACCGAAGCTTTCTTT. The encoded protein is CASSLTGTEAFF.

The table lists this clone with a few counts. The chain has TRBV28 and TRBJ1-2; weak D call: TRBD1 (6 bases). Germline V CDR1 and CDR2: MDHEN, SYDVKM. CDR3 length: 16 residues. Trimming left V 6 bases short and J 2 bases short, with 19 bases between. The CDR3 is CASRPSPGQTNYGYTF. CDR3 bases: TGTGCCAGCAGGCCCTCGCCGGGACAAACGAACTATGGCTACACCTTC.

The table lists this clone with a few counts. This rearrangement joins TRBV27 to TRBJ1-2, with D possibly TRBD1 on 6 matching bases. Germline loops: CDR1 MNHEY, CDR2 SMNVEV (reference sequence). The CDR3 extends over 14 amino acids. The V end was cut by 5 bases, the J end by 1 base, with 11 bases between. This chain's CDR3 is CASSPSQGNYGYTF. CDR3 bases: TGTGCCAGCAGTCCCTCACAGGGTAACTATGGCTACACCTTC.

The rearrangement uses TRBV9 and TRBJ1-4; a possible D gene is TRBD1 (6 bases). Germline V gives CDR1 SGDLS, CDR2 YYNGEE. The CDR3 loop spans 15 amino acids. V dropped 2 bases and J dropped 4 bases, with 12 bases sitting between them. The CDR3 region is CASSVSGTFNEKLFF. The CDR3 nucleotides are TGTGCCAGCAGCGTTTCCGGGACATTTAATGAAAAACTGTTTTTT.

CDR3 coding DNA: TGTGCCAGCAGTCCCGGACAGACCAACACTGAAGCTTTCTTT. This gives the protein CASSPGQTNTEAFF. The rearrangement uses TRBV5-5 and TRBJ1-1; D might be TRBD1 (6 bases). V lost 5 bases and J lost 2, with 13 bases in between. The germline CDR1 and CDR2 sequences are SGHKS and YYEKEE (reference sequence). The CDR3 consists of 14 residues.

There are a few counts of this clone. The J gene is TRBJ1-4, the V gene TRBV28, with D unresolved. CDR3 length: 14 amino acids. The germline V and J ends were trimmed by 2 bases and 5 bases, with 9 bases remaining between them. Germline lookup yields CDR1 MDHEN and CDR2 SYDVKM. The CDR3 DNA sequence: TGTGCCAGCAGTTTAGGGGATATCAATGAAAAACTGTTTTTT. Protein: CASSLGDINEKLFF.

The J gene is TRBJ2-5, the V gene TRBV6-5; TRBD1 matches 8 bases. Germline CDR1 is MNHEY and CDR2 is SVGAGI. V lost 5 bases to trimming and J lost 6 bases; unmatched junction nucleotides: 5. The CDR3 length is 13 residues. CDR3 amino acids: CASSLRQGQTQYF. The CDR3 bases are TGTGCCAGCAGTCTCAGACAGGGGCAGACCCAGTACTTC.